A single sample gave rise to the 3 T cell receptor beta chains below, sequenced in a study of T cell responses to AZD1222 COVID-19 vaccine. Using immunoSEQ multiplex PCR, the repertoire was profiled, and TCRdb retains in-frame clones only, with some absent. The profile shows 96,000 or so clones, 90% of them singletons. The source material was peripheral blood, sampled on day 0 of AZD1222 vaccination. These receptors all stem from an adult in good health.

This clone was seen a single time. The J gene is TRBJ1-5, the V gene TRBV6-5; D is perhaps TRBD1 (5 bases). Germline V lookup: CDR1 MNHEY, CDR2 SVGAGI. The V end was cut by 2 bases, the J end by 7 bases, with 12 bases between. This CDR3 is 14 amino acids long. CDR3 in amino acids: CASSYLRGGQPQHF. The CDR3 DNA reads TGTGCCAGCAGTTACCTGAGGGGAGGGCAGCCCCAGCATTTT.

This clone has a handful of counts. This sequence joins TRBV6-2 or TRBV6-3 and TRBJ2-7; a possible D gene is TRBD2 (6 bases). Trimming took off 2 bases at V and 0 bases at J, with 11 bases between the two ends. Germline-derived CDR1 and CDR2 are MNHEY and SVGEGT. CDR3 size: 15 residues. The CDR3 DNA sequence: TGTGCCAGCAGTTACGGGCTAGCGCTCTCCTACGAGCAGTACTTC. Residues: CASSYGLALSYEQYF.

The rearrangement uses TRBV9 and TRBJ1-6, with D tentatively TRBD1 (6 bases). V lost 3 bases and J lost 2, with 9 bases in between. Per the germline V gene, CDR1 is SGDLS and CDR2 is YYNGEE. The CDR3 is 15 amino acids. CDR3 sequence (DNA): TGTGCCAGCAGCGGGGGGACAACCTATAATTCACCCCTCCACTTT. Translating it yields CASSGGTTYNSPLHF.